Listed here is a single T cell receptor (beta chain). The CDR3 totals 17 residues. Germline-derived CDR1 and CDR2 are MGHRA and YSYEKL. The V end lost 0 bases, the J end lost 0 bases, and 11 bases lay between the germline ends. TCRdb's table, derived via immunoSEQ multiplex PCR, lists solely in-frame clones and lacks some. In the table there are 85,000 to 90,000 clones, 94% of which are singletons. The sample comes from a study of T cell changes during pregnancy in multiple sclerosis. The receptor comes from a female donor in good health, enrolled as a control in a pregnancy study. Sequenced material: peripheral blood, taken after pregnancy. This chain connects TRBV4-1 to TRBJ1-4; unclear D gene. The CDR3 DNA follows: TGCGCCAGCAGCCAAGACCCGAGAGAGACAACTAATGAAAAACTGTTTTTT. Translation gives CASSQDPRETTNEKLFF.